This T cell receptor (beta chain) was recorded in a study of OX40 agonist ivuxolimab in advanced cancers. About the study: Those enrolled were 70% to 85% male, with a mean age of around 58 years and ages from roughly 20 to 85.

Sequencing used immunoSEQ multiplex PCR; TCRdb keeps in-frame clones, though not all of them. The sample shows approximately 64,000 clones, about 91% of them seen only once. This clone was counted only a few times. The CDR3 extends over 14 amino acids. Germline assignment: CDR1 PRHDT and CDR2 FYEKMQ (reference sequence). Trimming cost V 3 bases and J 3 bases, with 11 bases left between them. The sequenced sample was CD4+ or CD8+ T cells sorted from blood, obtained in a trial of the OX40 agonist ivuxolimab. The rearrangement links TRBV13 to TRBJ1-2, with D perhaps matching TRBD1 (6 bases). The receptor's source is an adult with an advanced solid tumor such as melanoma, head and neck, liver or kidney cancer. CDR3 bases: TGTGCCAGCAGCTTGAGGGGGTTTGACTATGGCTACACCTTC. Protein sequence: CASSLRGFDYGYTF.